These 20 T cell receptor beta chains were all obtained from the same sample, sequenced in a study of blood T cell repertoires in COVID-19. The assay was immunoSEQ multiplex PCR, and TCRdb's table has in-frame clones only and misses some. This table has 300,000 to 400,000 clones, around nine tenths appearing once. What was sequenced was peripheral blood. These receptors were collected from a man between 45 and 60 years old with active or convalescent COVID-19.

The chain carries TRBV19 and TRBJ1-2; TRBD1 matches 7 bases. Trimming removed 5 bases from V and 7 bases from J; junction bases left unmatched: 4. There are 12 residues in the CDR3. Germline loops: CDR1 LNHDA, CDR2 SQIVND (reference sequence). Here the CDR3 DNA reads TGTGCCAGTAGTCCGCAGGGGGTTGGCTACACCTTC. Encoded protein: CASSPQGVGYTF.

The V and J genes are TRBV10-1 and TRBJ1-2; no reliable D call. Germline V gene lookup returns CDR1 WNHNN and CDR2 SYGVQD (reference sequence). CDR3 length equals 14 residues. V lost 4 bases and J lost 4, with 13 bases in between. The CDR3 DNA sequence: TGCGCCAGCAGTGCACGGAGAGTTGGCTATGGCTACACCTTC. It encodes CASSARRVGYGYTF.

V gene TRBV5-1 combines with J gene TRBJ2-7, with 9 bases identical to TRBD2. V shed 2 bases, J shed 5 bases, and the junction held 5 bases outside the gene matches. Germline loops: CDR1 SGHRS, CDR2 YFSETQ. The CDR3 consists of 14 residues. CDR3 coding DNA: TGCGCCAGCAGCTTTGCGGGAGGGTCGGACGAGCAGTACTTC. Protein: CASSFAGGSDEQYF.

The V and J genes are TRBV5-1 and TRBJ1-2, with D maybe TRBD1 (6 bases). The germline CDR1 and CDR2 sequences are SGHRS and YFSETQ. The CDR3 runs to 13 residues. V was clipped by 0 bases and J by 8 bases, with 11 bases between them. CDR3 DNA sequence: TGCGCCAGCAGCTTGGAACAGGGAGGGGGCTACACCTTC. It translates to CASSLEQGGGYTF.

The chain is built from TRBV3-1 (or the pseudogene TRBV3-2) and TRBJ1-6, with 7 bases that match TRBD1. Germline loops: CDR1 LGHDT, CDR2 YNNKEL (reference sequence). This CDR3 region has 14 residues. V was clipped by 1 base and J by 11 bases; unmatched bases: 5. As DNA, the CDR3 is TGTGCCAGCAGCCAAGTACAGGGGCGGGCACCCCTCCACTTT. Amino acids: CASSQVQGRAPLHF.

The table lists this clone with a count of one. V and J are TRBV7-6 and TRBJ1-1, with 10 bases lining up with TRBD1. V was clipped by 1 base and J by 0 bases; unmatched bases: 11. Germline CDR1 reads SGHVS; CDR2 reads FNYEAQ. The CDR3 has 19 residues. DNA of the CDR3: TGTGCCAGCAGCTTAGGGGACAGGGGTTGGGCTTCCATGAACACTGAAGCTTTCTTT. Translation gives CASSLGDRGWASMNTEAFF. Variable domain in full (rest from reference TRBV7-6 and TRBJ1-1): GAGVSQSPRYKVTKRGQDVALRCDPISGHVSLYWYRQALGQGPEFLTYFNYEAQQDKSGLPNDRFSAERPEGSISTLTIQRTEQRDSAMYRCASSLGDRGWASMNTEAFFGQGTRLTVV.

This CDR3 is CASGLTSGGTDEQFF. CDR3 nucleotides: TGTGCCAGCGGATTGACTAGCGGGGGGACGGATGAGCAGTTCTTC. V usage is TRBV2 and J usage is TRBJ2-1, with 13 positions matching TRBD2. The CDR3 has 15 residues. J gave up 8 bases and V 8 bases, and 9 bases lay outside the gene matches. Germline CDR1 is SNHLY and CDR2 is FYNNEI.

The rearrangement uses TRBV6-5 and TRBJ1-5, with TRBD1 identical over 7 bases. The V gene's germline CDR1 is MNHEY and CDR2 SVGAGI. The CDR3 is made up of 15 amino acids. Trimming at V came to 2 bases and at J to 1 base, leaving 2 bases not matched to a gene. The chain's CDR3 is CASSYRGPSNQPQHF. The DNA of the CDR3 is TGTGCCAGCAGTTACAGGGGGCCGAGCAATCAGCCCCAGCATTTT.

The rearrangement links TRBV19 to TRBJ1-5; TRBD1 might be the D (6 bases). V was trimmed by 5 bases and J by 4 bases, leaving 15 bases between them. The CDR3 is 15 residues long. Germline assignment: CDR1 LNHDA and CDR2 SQIVND (reference sequence). CDR3 sequence reads: CASSASGTPNQPQHF. The CDR3 nucleotides are TGTGCCAGTAGTGCGTCCGGGACACCAAATCAGCCCCAGCATTTT.

This chain links TRBV25-1 with TRBJ2-1; D unclear. The CDR3 has 12 residues. Germline-derived CDR1 and CDR2 are MGHDK and SYGVNS. The V gene lost 4 bases and the J gene lost 10 bases, with 11 bases spanning the gap. This CDR3 is CASSAQLEEQFF. CDR3 in DNA: TGTGCCAGCAGTGCCCAATTAGAAGAGCAGTTCTTC.

The rearrangement joins TRBV30 to TRBJ2-1; a weak D match, TRBD2 (5 bases). The CDR3 sequence is 13 residues long. Germline-derived CDR1 and CDR2 are GTSNPN and SVGIG (reference sequence). CDR3 nucleotide sequence: TGTGTCACGAAGGTAGGGAGCTACAATGAGCAGTTCTTC. It specifies CVTKVGSYNEQFF.

The CDR3 coding sequence is TGTGCCAGCAGCGTCAGCGGGGGGGCCCCCAATGAGCAGTTCTTC. It encodes CASSVSGGAPNEQFF. The V gene is TRBV9, the J gene TRBJ2-1, with TRBD2 identical over 10 bases. Unmatched junction bases numbered 5, after V lost 2 bases and J lost 6 bases. CDR1 and CDR2 (germline): SGDLS, YYNGEE. The CDR3 totals 15 residues. Looking up the rest from reference TRBV9 and TRBJ2-1 gives the full variable domain: DSGVTQTPKHLITATGQRVTLRCSPRSGDLSVYWYQQSLDQGLQFLIQYYNGEERAKGNILERFSAQQFPDLHSELNLSSLELGDSALYFCASSVSGGAPNEQFFGPGTRLTVL.

This sequence joins TRBV27 and TRBJ1-6; the D gene is possibly TRBD1 (5 bases). The CDR3 length is 16 residues. Trimming removed 3 bases at V and 0 bases at J, with 9 bases between. Germline CDR1 reads MNHEY; CDR2 reads SMNVEV (reference sequence). The CDR3 DNA follows: TGTGCCAGCAGTTTCAGGGCCAGCTCCTATAATTCACCCCTCCACTTT. The encoded protein is CASSFRASSYNSPLHF.

The V gene is TRBV9, the J gene TRBJ2-3; possibly TRBD1 for D (5 bases). Trimming removed 6 bases at V and 0 bases at J, with 14 bases between. This CDR3 has 15 amino acids. Germline loops: CDR1 SGDLS, CDR2 YYNGEE. CDR3 loop: CASKGEPASTDTQYF. CDR3 bases: TGTGCCAGCAAAGGGGAACCTGCTAGCACAGATACGCAGTATTTT. The full variable domain, in which reference TRBV9 and TRBJ2-3 provide the parts outside the CDR3, is DSGVTQTPKHLITATGQRVTLRCSPRSGDLSVYWYQQSLDQGLQFLIQYYNGEERAKGNILERFSAQQFPDLHSELNLSSLELGDSALYFCASKGEPASTDTQYFGPGTRLTVL.

This clone is a singleton in its sample. V gene TRBV5-1 combines with J gene TRBJ1-2; unclear D gene. The germline V and J ends were trimmed by 5 bases and 4 bases, with 15 bases remaining between them. The V gene's germline CDR1 is SGHRS and CDR2 YFSETQ. The CDR3 extends over 14 amino acids. CDR3 in amino acids: CASRRSGAAYGYTF. CDR3 nucleotide sequence: TGCGCCAGCAGACGAAGTGGCGCGGCCTATGGCTACACCTTC.

The chain recombines TRBV5-8 with TRBJ1-1; maybe TRBD1 (6 bases). The CDR3 is 13 amino acids. Between the trimmed V and J ends, which lost 6 bases and 3 bases, there was a span of 12 bases. CDR1 and CDR2 (germline): SGHTS, YDEGEE. CDR3 sequence (DNA): TGTGCCAGCATTCGGGGGGCGTACACTGAAGCTTTCTTT. This translates into CASIRGAYTEAFF.

This chain uses TRBV4-3 with TRBJ2-7, with 8 bases lining up with TRBD2. Trimming removed 1 base from V and 3 bases from J; junction bases left unmatched: 11. Germline lookup yields CDR1 LGHNA and CDR2 YSLEER. The CDR3 sequence is 17 residues long. CDR3 region: CASSQVGSRTSFYEQYF. CDR3 in DNA: TGCGCCAGCAGCCAAGTCGGGTCGAGGACTAGCTTCTACGAGCAGTACTTC.

CDR3 loop: CASSYLAGSRDSPLHF. CDR3 sequence (DNA): TGTGCCAGCTCCTACTTGGCGGGGTCTAGGGATTCACCCCTCCACTTT. This chain links TRBV27 with TRBJ1-6; no definite D call. The V end lost 8 bases, the J end lost 8 bases, and 22 bases lay between the germline ends. The CDR3 length is 16 residues. Germline V gene lookup returns CDR1 MNHEY and CDR2 SMNVEV (reference sequence).

A single count supports this clone. J is TRBJ1-2 and V is TRBV28; D possibly corresponds to TRBD1 (6 bases). The V end was cut by 5 bases, the J end by 10 bases, with 20 bases between. Looked up from germline, CDR1 is MDHEN and CDR2 is SYDVKM. The CDR3 loop spans 14 amino acids. The CDR3 DNA sequence: TGTGCCAGCAGTCTACCTTCAGGGGAGAGATACTACACCTTC. It yields the protein CASSLPSGERYYTF.

For this clone: One end of the junction is discordant with germline, which a read error may explain. The V and J genes are TRBV28 and TRBJ1-1, with TRBD1 as a possible D gene (6 bases). There are 13 residues in the CDR3. CDR1 and CDR2 from the germline V gene are MDHEN and SYDVKM. CDR3 in amino acids: CASKQGLNTEAFF. CDR3 nucleotides: TGTGCCAGCAAACAGGGATTGAATACTGAAGCTTTCTTT.